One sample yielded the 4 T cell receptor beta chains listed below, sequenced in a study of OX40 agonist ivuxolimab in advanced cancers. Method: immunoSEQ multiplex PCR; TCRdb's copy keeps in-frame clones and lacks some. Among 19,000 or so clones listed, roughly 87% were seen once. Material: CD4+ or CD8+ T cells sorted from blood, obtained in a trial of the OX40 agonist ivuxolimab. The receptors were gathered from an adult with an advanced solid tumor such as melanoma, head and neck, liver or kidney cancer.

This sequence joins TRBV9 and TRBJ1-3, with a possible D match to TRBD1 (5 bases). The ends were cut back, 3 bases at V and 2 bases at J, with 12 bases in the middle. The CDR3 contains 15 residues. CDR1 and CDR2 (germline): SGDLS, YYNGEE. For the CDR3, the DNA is TGTGCCAGCAGCGCTGGGACGGACCCTGGAAACACCATATATTTT. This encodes CASSAGTDPGNTIYF.

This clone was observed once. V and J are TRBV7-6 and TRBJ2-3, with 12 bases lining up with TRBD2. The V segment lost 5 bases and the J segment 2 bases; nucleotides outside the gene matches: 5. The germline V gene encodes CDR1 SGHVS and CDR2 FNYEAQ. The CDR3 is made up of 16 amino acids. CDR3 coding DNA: TGTGCCAGCAGCCACGGACTAGCGGGATACACAGATACGCAGTATTTT. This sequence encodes CASSHGLAGYTDTQYF.

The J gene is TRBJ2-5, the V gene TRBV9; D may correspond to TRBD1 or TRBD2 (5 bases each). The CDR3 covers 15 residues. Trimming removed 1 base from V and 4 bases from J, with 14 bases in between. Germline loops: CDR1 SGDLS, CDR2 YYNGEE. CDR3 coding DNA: TGTGCCAGCAGCGTACTTGGGGGAGCGGTAGAGACCCAGTACTTC. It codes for CASSVLGGAVETQYF.

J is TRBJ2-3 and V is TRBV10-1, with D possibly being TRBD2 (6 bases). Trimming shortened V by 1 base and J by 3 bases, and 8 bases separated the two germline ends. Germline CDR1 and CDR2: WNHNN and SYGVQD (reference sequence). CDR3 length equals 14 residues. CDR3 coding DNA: TGCGCCAGCAGTGAGTATCGGGGGACAGATACGCAGTATTTT. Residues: CASSEYRGTDTQYF.